These 27 T cell receptor beta chains share one sample of origin, sequenced in a study of T cell responses to AZD1222 COVID-19 vaccine. Here immunoSEQ multiplex PCR was the method, and the copy in TCRdb shows in-frame clones only, minus some. The profile shows 120,000 or so clones, roughly 88% of them singletons. The sequencing here drew on peripheral blood, taken on day 0 of AZD1222 vaccination. The receptor set was obtained from an adult in good health.

The rearrangement joins TRBV5-1 to TRBJ2-7, with 7 bases identical to TRBD1. J gave up 5 bases and V 4 bases, and 12 bases lay outside the gene matches. The CDR3 covers 15 residues. CDR1 SGHRS and CDR2 YFSETQ come from the germline V gene. CDR3: CASSISTGELDEQYF. CDR3 nucleotide sequence: TGCGCCAGCAGCATATCCACAGGGGAGCTCGACGAGCAGTACTTC.

This clone showed up just once. The chain couples TRBV7-9 to TRBJ2-5; possible D gene TRBD2, 5 bases. Germline V gene sequence: CDR1 SEHNR, CDR2 FQNEAQ (reference sequence). The CDR3 is 13 amino acids. Deletions cut 0 bases from V and 5 bases from J, with 7 bases between. The CDR3 here is CASSLAGVETQYF. CDR3 DNA: TGTGCCAGCAGCTTAGCCGGGGTGGAGACCCAGTACTTC.

This clone was observed a few times. The V and J genes are TRBV5-1 and TRBJ1-1, with D perhaps TRBD1 (5 bases). The germline V and J ends were trimmed by 7 bases and 1 base, with 14 bases remaining between them. Germline loops: CDR1 SGHRS, CDR2 YFSETQ. The CDR3 is 14 residues long. DNA of the CDR3: TGCGCCAGCTTTCCGTCAGGGACGAACACTGAAGCTTTCTTT. Its protein is CASFPSGTNTEAFF.

The chain has TRBV7-2 and TRBJ2-5, with 11 bases fitting TRBD2. CDR1 is SGHTA, CDR2 FQGNSA, per germline. This CDR3 is built from 15 residues. J gave up 10 bases and V 1 base, and 8 bases lay outside the gene matches. The CDR3 DNA reads as TGTGCCAGCAGCTTAGTTAATAGCGGGGGGGCCCACCAGTACTTC. Its protein product is CASSLVNSGGAHQYF.

The rearrangement links TRBV28 to TRBJ2-3; D is possibly TRBD2 (5 bases). Trimming pared 6 bases from V and 1 base from J, leaving 14 bases between. The CDR3 is 15 amino acids. In germline, CDR1 is MDHEN, CDR2 SYDVKM. DNA of the CDR3: TGTGCCAGCAGGGAAAGCGGTCTTGGCACAGATACGCAGTATTTT. Translating gives CASRESGLGTDTQYF.

The rearrangement links TRBV29-1 to TRBJ1-2; D may be TRBD1 (5 bases). Germline V gene sequence: CDR1 SQVTM, CDR2 ANQGSEA. The CDR3 totals 12 residues. V lost 2 bases to trimming and J lost 6 bases, with 10 bases between them. DNA for the CDR3: TGCAGCGTTGAACCGGGGGGGAATGGCTACACCTTC. Its translation: CSVEPGGNGYTF. The variable domain in full, with the rest retrieved from reference TRBV29-1 and TRBJ1-2, is SAVISQKPSRDICQRGTSLTIQCQVDSQVTMMFWYRQQPGQSLTLIATANQGSEATYESGFVIDKFPISRPNLTFSTLTVSNMSPEDSSIYLCSVEPGGNGYTFGSGTRLTVV.

V is TRBV27 and J is TRBJ2-7; D gene uncertain. The ends were cut back, 2 bases at V and 6 bases at J, with 14 bases in the middle. CDR1 MNHEY and CDR2 SMNVEV come from the germline V gene (reference sequence). The length of the CDR3 is 14 residues. The CDR3 DNA sequence: TGTGCCAGCAGTTTAAAGGGTTCGTCGCGCGAGCAGTACTTC. This encodes CASSLKGSSREQYF.

CDR3 loop: CASSEIGSANTGELFF. The CDR3 coding sequence is TGTGCCAGCAGTGAAATTGGGAGCGCGAACACCGGGGAGCTGTTTTTT. The chain combines TRBV2 with TRBJ2-2; weak D call: TRBD2 (5 bases). This CDR3 is 16 amino acids long. V lost 2 bases and J 0 bases, leaving 10 bases between the germline ends. CDR1 SNHLY and CDR2 FYNNEI come from the germline V gene.

The chain has TRBV27 and TRBJ1-6; no clear D gene. The V gene's germline CDR1 is MNHEY and CDR2 SMNVEV (reference sequence). V was cut by 4 bases and J by 9 bases, with 13 bases left in between. The CDR3 covers 14 residues. The CDR3 here is CASSSQENRSPLHF. In DNA form, the CDR3 reads TGTGCCAGCAGTTCTCAGGAGAATCGTTCACCCCTCCACTTT.

The chain recombines TRBV7-2 with TRBJ1-1; D gene unclear. This CDR3 has 10 residues. V lost 5 bases, J lost 8 bases, and 6 bases lay in between. Per the germline V gene, CDR1 is SGHTA and CDR2 is FQGNSA. The CDR3 spells CASSQAEAFF. The CDR3 DNA reads TGTGCCAGCAGCCAGGCGGAAGCTTTCTTT.

V usage is TRBV5-1 and J usage is TRBJ1-1, with D perhaps matching TRBD1 (6 bases). The CDR3 totals 14 residues. V lost 2 bases, J lost 1 base, and 9 bases lay in between. Germline loops: CDR1 SGHRS, CDR2 YFSETQ. CDR3 in amino acids: CASSFATGNTEAFF. CDR3 DNA: TGCGCCAGCAGCTTTGCGACAGGGAACACTGAAGCTTTCTTT. The variable domain in full, completed from reference TRBV5-1 and TRBJ1-1, reads KAGVTQTPRYLIKTRGQQVTLSCSPISGHRSVSWYQQTPGQGLQFLFEYFSETQRNKGNFPGRFSGRQFSNSRSEMNVSTLELGDSALYLCASSFATGNTEAFFGQGTRLTVV.

A single count supports this clone. In DNA form, the CDR3 reads TGTGCCAGCAGCCGCACGGGACAGCTTTATAATTCACCCCTCCACTTT. Translation gives CASSRTGQLYNSPLHF. The chain couples TRBV7-9 to TRBJ1-6; 7 nucleotides match TRBD1. This CDR3 comprises 16 residues. Germline CDR1 SEHNR, CDR2 FQNEAQ (reference sequence). J lost 4 bases, V lost 5 bases, and 8 bases had no gene match.

The chain couples TRBV18 to TRBJ1-1; D uncertain. In germline, CDR1 is KGHSH, CDR2 LQKENI. This CDR3 is built from 13 residues. Trimming took 5 bases from V and 4 from J, leaving 11 bases between them. Written as DNA, the CDR3 is TGTGCCAGCTCATTACCCCAGGTCACTGAAGCTTTCTTT. Its translation is CASSLPQVTEAFF.

This chain connects TRBV4-1 to TRBJ1-2; a possible D gene is TRBD1 (5 bases). CDR3 length: 14 residues. V was pared by 4 bases and J by 2 bases, with 11 bases between. In germline, CDR1 is MGHRA, CDR2 YSYEKL. The CDR3, as DNA: TGCGCCAGCAGCCCGCCGGGGACGAACTATGGCTACACCTTC. Its protein is CASSPPGTNYGYTF.

The chain has TRBV5-6 and TRBJ2-7; TRBD2 agrees at 16 bases. The CDR3 sequence is 17 residues long. After removal of 4 bases from V and 2 bases from J, the junction contained 6 bases not matched to a gene. Germline V gene data show CDR1 as SGHDT and CDR2 as YYEEEE. CDR3 protein: CASSAGGLAGGPYEQYF. The CDR3 DNA reads as TGTGCCAGCAGCGCCGGGGGACTAGCGGGAGGGCCCTACGAGCAGTACTTC.

The chain is built from TRBV7-8 and TRBJ1-4; D remains ambiguous. Germline V gene data show CDR1 as SGHVS and CDR2 as FQNEAQ. The CDR3 has 16 residues. V was shortened by 2 bases and J by 2 bases, with 12 bases between the two germline ends. CDR3 loop: CASSLSNRGTNEKLFF. CDR3 coding DNA: TGTGCCAGCAGCTTATCTAACCGAGGCACTAATGAAAAACTGTTTTTT.

The chain joins TRBV20-1 to TRBJ1-6; 9 positions match TRBD1. The CDR3 covers 14 residues. Germline CDR1 reads DFQATT; CDR2 reads SNEGSKA (reference sequence). V trimming: 3 bases; J trimming: 7 bases; junction bases outside the gene matches: 4. Here the CDR3 DNA reads TGCAGTGCTAGTCGACAGGGGGTCAATTCACCCCTCCACTTT. It translates to CSASRQGVNSPLHF.

The genes are TRBV25-1 and TRBJ2-3; no reliable D call. V dropped 2 bases and J dropped 4 bases, with 13 bases sitting between them. This CDR3 has 15 amino acids. CDR1 and CDR2 from the germline V gene are MGHDK and SYGVNS. The CDR3 reads CASSESVGGSDTQYF. The CDR3 coding sequence is TGTGCCAGCAGTGAAAGCGTAGGTGGGTCAGATACGCAGTATTTT. Full variable domain (missing parts from reference TRBV25-1 and TRBJ2-3): EADIYQTPRYLVIGTGKKITLECSQTMGHDKMYWYQQDPGMELHLIHYSYGVNSTEKGDLSSESTVSRIRTEHFPLTLESARPSHTSQYLCASSESVGGSDTQYFGPGTRLTVL.

The chain uses TRBV19 and TRBJ2-4; 9 bases line up with TRBD1. V shed 4 bases and J 6 bases; nucleotides not matched to a gene: 4. CDR1 is LNHDA and CDR2 is SQIVND in the germline V gene (reference sequence). The CDR3 totals 14 residues. Written as DNA, the CDR3 is TGTGCCAGTAGTACGAGACAGGGGGGAAACATTCAGTACTTC. Residues: CASSTRQGGNIQYF.

This chain joins TRBV6-1 and TRBJ2-7, with D tentatively TRBD1 (5 bases). This CDR3 is 15 amino acids long. Trimming removed 3 bases at V and 6 bases at J, with 18 bases between. Looked up from germline, CDR1 is MNHNS and CDR2 is SASEGT. CDR3 bases: TGTGCCAGCAGTGAGCCAGGGCTTCTAATACCCGAGCAGTACTTC. Translation gives CASSEPGLLIPEQYF.

CDR3 residues: CASSSQGTYSNQPQHF. The CDR3 nucleotides read TGTGCCAGCAGCTCCCAGGGAACATATAGCAATCAGCCCCAGCATTTT. This rearrangement joins TRBV7-2 to TRBJ1-5, with D perhaps TRBD1 (5 bases). The V end lost 4 bases, the J end lost 0 bases, and 13 bases lay between the germline ends. The length of the CDR3 is 16 residues. Germline CDR1 and CDR2: SGHTA and FQGNSA.

V is TRBV2 and J is TRBJ2-3; 10 bases are a match to TRBD2. The CDR3 sequence is 16 residues long. CDR1 and CDR2 (germline): SNHLY, FYNNEI. The ends lost 3 bases at V and 2 bases at J; junction bases unmatched: 5. The CDR3 coding sequence is TGTGCCAGCAGTGAGGGGCTAGCGGGGGACACAGATACGCAGTATTTT. This sequence encodes CASSEGLAGDTDTQYF.

CDR3 bases: TGTGCCAGCAGTTTGTCGGCCTACTACGAGCAGTACTTC. This sequence encodes CASSLSAYYEQYF. The chain couples TRBV6-5 to TRBJ2-7; no firm D call. CDR1 is MNHEY, CDR2 SVGAGI, per germline. Trimming stripped 4 bases from V and 3 bases from J, with 10 bases between. CDR3 size: 13 residues.

The chain joins TRBV10-3 to TRBJ1-1, with 9 positions matching TRBD1. CDR1 is ENHRY, CDR2 SYGVKD, per germline. The CDR3 runs 14 residues. The V segment lost 11 bases and the J segment 10 bases; nucleotides outside the gene matches: 17. The CDR3 sequence: CAVQPGSQGARAFF. In DNA, the CDR3 is TGTGCCGTGCAACCCGGATCACAGGGGGCTAGAGCTTTCTTT.

This rearrangement joins TRBV11-1 to TRBJ2-7; 9 nucleotides match TRBD2. This CDR3 is built from 15 residues. Germline CDR1 reads SGHAT; CDR2 reads FQDESV (reference sequence). With 1 base clipped from V and 6 bases from J, the junction kept 7 bases outside the gene matches. CDR3 coding DNA: TGTGCCAGCAGCTTAGAACCTGGACTAGCGCCCGAGCAGTACTTC. Translated, it gives CASSLEPGLAPEQYF.

The rearrangement uses TRBV27 and TRBJ1-4; D is unclear. This CDR3 has 13 residues. Germline-derived CDR1 and CDR2 are MNHEY and SMNVEV (reference sequence). Trimming took off 0 bases at V and 10 bases at J, with 9 bases between the two ends. The DNA of the CDR3 is TGTGCCAGCAGTTTATCTACAGTCGGAAAACTGTTTTTT. This gives the protein CASSLSTVGKLFF.

CDR3 nucleotides: TGTGCCAGCAGTCCCAGCAGAAGCTCCTACAATGAGCAGTTCTTC. Translation gives CASSPSRSSYNEQFF. The rearrangement uses TRBV6-5 and TRBJ2-1; no clear D gene. V gave up 5 bases and J gave up 0 bases, with 11 bases separating them. The CDR3 is made up of 15 amino acids. Looked up from germline, CDR1 is MNHEY and CDR2 is SVGAGI.